The 5 T cell receptor beta chains given below trace back to one sample, sequenced in a study of T cells in localized non-small cell lung cancer (dated by TCRdb to 2018 to 2021). Preparation of the library involved the immunoSEQ multiplex PCR assay. This is the immuneACCESS table as TCRdb keeps it, with only in-frame sequences that have V and J called. A part of the clones is gone; compared with another copy, unresolved V genes explain less than half, and the rest is unexplained. This sample has 48,000 or so clones in its table, and about nine tenths of those were observed once. Jointly, the top ten make up over 15% of the sample. Sample: peripheral blood, taken before any cancer treatment. The source is a male donor aged 60 or older with stage III squamous cell lung carcinoma.

The chain has TRBV28 and TRBJ2-7, with 8 bases identical to TRBD2. This CDR3 is 14 amino acids long. Germline trimming cut 2 bases from V and 2 bases from J; bases unmatched to any gene: 2. Germline CDR1 and CDR2: MDHEN and SYDVKM. CDR3 nucleotides: TGTGCCAGCAGTTTAAGGGGACTAGCCTACGAGCAGTACTTC. This codes for CASSLRGLAYEQYF.

A note on this clone: The germline gene is not matched at one end of the junction; a read error may be the cause. The chain couples TRBV6-5 to TRBJ2-5; TRBD1 agrees at 11 bases. The J call may be faulty, since TRBJ2-7 better matches the DNA end. Germline loops: CDR1 MNHEY, CDR2 SVGAGI. This CDR3 contains 14 residues. In DNA, the CDR3 is TGTGCCAGCAGGCGGACAGGGGGCTCCAACGAGCAGTACTTC. Its translation is CASRRTGGSNEQYF.

This rearrangement joins TRBV5-4 to TRBJ1-2, with TRBD1 matching over 10 bases. The germline CDR1 and CDR2 sequences are SGHNT and YYREEE (reference sequence). CDR3 length: 15 amino acids. V lost 4 bases to trimming and J lost 7 bases; unmatched junction nucleotides: 10. CDR3 sequence reads: CASSPTLDRGVGYTF. The CDR3 region has the DNA TGTGCCAGCAGCCCCACTTTGGACAGGGGGGTTGGCTACACCTTC.

The rearrangement links TRBV25-1 to TRBJ2-1; 7 nucleotides align to TRBD1. The CDR3 contains 15 residues. Germline CDR1 MGHDK, CDR2 SYGVNS. J lost 8 bases, V lost 6 bases, and 13 bases had no gene match. The CDR3 spells CASSAEQGVSDEQFF. The CDR3 nucleotides are TGTGCCAGCAGCGCGGAGCAGGGGGTGTCAGATGAGCAGTTCTTC.

This sequence joins TRBV6-5 and TRBJ2-3; 9 bases are shared with TRBD1. This CDR3 comprises 13 residues. V lost 2 bases and J lost 14; bases outside the gene matches: 8. Germline V lookup: CDR1 MNHEY, CDR2 SVGAGI. The CDR3 sequence is CASSYPGTGYVYF. CDR3 nucleotides: TGTGCCAGCAGTTACCCCGGGACAGGGTATGTGTATTTT.